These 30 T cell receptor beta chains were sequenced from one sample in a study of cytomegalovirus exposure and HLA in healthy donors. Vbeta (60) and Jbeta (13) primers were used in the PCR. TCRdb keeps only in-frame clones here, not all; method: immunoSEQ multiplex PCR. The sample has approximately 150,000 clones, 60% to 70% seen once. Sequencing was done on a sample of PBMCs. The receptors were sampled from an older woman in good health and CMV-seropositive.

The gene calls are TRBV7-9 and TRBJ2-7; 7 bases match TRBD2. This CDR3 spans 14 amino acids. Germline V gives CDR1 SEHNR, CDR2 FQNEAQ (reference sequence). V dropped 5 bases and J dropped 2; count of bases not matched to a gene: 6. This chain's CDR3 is CASSPSGETYEQYF. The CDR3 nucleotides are TGTGCCAGCAGCCCAAGCGGGGAGACCTACGAGCAGTACTTC.

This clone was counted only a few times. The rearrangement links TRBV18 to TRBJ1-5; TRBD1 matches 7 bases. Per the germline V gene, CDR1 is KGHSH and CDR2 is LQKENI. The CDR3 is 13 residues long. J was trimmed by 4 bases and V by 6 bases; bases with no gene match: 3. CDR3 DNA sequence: TGTGCCAGCTCGACACAGGGGAATCAGCCCCAGCATTTT. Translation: CASSTQGNQPQHF.

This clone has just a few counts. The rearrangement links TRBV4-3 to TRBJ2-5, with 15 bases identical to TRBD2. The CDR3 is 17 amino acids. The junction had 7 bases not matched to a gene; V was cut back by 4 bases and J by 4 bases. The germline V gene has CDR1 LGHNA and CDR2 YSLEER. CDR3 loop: CASSRTRGLAGGETQYF. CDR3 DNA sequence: TGCGCCAGCAGCCGCACACGGGGACTAGCGGGAGGAGAGACCCAGTACTTC.

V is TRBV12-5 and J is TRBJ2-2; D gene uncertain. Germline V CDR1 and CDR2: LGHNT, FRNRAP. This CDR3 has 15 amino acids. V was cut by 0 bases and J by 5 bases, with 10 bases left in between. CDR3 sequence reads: CASGLVTGLTGELFF. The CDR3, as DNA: TGTGCTAGTGGTTTGGTAACGGGTTTGACCGGGGAGCTGTTTTTT. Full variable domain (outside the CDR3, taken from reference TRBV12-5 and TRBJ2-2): DARVTQTPRHKVTEMGQEVTMRCQPILGHNTVFWYRQTMMQGLELLAYFRNRAPLDDSGMPKDRFSAEMPDATLATLKIQPSEPRDSAVYFCASGLVTGLTGELFFGEGSRLTVL.

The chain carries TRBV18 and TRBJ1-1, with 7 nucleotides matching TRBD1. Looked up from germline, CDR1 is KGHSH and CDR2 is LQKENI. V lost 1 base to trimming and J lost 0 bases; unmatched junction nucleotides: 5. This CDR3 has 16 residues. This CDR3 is CASSPQQGEVNTEAFF. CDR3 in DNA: TGTGCCAGCTCACCACAGCAGGGGGAGGTGAACACTGAAGCTTTCTTT.

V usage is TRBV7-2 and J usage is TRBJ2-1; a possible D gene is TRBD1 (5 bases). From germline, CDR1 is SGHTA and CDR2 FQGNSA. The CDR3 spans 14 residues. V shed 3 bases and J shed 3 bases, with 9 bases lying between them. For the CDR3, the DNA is TGTGCCAGCAGCTTCCCGGACAACTACAATGAGCAGTTCTTC. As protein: CASSFPDNYNEQFF. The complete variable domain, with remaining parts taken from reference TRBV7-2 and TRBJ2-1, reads GAGVSQSPSNKVTEKGKDVELRCDPISGHTALYWYRQSLGQGLEFLIYFQGNSAPDKSGLPSDRFSAERTGGSVSTLTIQRTQQEDSAVYLCASSFPDNYNEQFFGPGTRLTVL.

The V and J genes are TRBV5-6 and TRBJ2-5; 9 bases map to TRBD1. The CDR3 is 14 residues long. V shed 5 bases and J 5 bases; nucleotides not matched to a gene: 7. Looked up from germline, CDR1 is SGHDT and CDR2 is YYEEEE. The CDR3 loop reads CASRRDRAGETQYF. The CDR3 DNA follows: TGTGCCAGCAGACGGGACAGGGCCGGTGAGACCCAGTACTTC.

This chain's CDR3 is CASRLGTSYEQYF. The DNA for the CDR3 is TGTGCCAGCCGGCTGGGCACTAGCTACGAGCAGTACTTC. The chain couples TRBV5-6 to TRBJ2-7; D perhaps matches TRBD2 (5 bases). Germline-derived CDR1 and CDR2 are SGHDT and YYEEEE. V dropped 7 bases and J dropped 3 bases, with 14 bases sitting between them. The CDR3 is made up of 13 amino acids.

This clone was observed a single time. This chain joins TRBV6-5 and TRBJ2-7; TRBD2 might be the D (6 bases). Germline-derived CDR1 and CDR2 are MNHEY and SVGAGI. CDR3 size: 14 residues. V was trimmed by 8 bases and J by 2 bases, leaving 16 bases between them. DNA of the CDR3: TGTGCCAGCCTAGGCGGGGCGCTTCCCTACGAGCAGTACTTC. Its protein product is CASLGGALPYEQYF.

The CDR3 DNA reads as TGTGCCAGCAGCTTGAACAGGAACTATGGCTACACCTTC. Translation gives CASSLNRNYGYTF. The chain is built from TRBV7-9 and TRBJ1-2; TRBD1 is a possible D gene (5 bases). V was shortened by 3 bases and J by 2 bases, with 7 bases between the two germline ends. The CDR3 covers 13 residues. In germline, CDR1 is SEHNR, CDR2 FQNEAQ (reference sequence).

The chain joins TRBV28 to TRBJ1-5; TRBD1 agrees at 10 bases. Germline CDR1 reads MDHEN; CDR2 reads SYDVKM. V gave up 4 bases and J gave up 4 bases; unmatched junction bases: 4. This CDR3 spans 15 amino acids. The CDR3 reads CASSSQGQGNQPQHF. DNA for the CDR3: TGTGCCAGCAGTTCCCAGGGACAGGGGAATCAGCCCCAGCATTTT.

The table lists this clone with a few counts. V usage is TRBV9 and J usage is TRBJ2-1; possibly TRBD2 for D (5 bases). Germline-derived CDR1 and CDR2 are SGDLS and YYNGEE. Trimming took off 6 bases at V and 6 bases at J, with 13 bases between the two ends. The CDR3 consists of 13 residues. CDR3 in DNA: TGTGCCAGCAACCGAGGGCCGTCCAATGAGCAGTTCTTC. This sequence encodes CASNRGPSNEQFF.

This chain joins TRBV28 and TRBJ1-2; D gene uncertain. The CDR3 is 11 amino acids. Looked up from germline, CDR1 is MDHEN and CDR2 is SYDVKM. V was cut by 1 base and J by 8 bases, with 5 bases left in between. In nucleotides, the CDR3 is TGTGCCAGCAGTTTATCGGTCGGCTACACCTTC. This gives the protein CASSLSVGYTF.

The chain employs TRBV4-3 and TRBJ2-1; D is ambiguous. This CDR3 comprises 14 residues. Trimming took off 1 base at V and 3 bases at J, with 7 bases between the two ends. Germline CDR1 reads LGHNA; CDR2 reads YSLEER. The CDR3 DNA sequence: TGCGCCAGCAGCCAAGCGGAGCTCTACAATGAGCAGTTCTTC. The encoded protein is CASSQAELYNEQFF.

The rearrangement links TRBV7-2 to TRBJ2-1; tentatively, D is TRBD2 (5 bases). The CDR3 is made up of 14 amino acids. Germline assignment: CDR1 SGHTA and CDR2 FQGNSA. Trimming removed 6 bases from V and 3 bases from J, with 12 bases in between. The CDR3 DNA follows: TGTGCCAGCAGTCCTGAGCGGCACTACAATGAGCAGTTCTTC. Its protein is CASSPERHYNEQFF.

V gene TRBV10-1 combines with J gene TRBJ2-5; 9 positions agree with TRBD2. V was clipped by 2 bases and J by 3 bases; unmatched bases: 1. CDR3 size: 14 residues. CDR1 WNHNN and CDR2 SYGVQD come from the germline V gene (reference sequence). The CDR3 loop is CASSEGGREETQYF. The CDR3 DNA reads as TGCGCCAGCAGTGAGGGCGGGAGGGAAGAGACCCAGTACTTC.

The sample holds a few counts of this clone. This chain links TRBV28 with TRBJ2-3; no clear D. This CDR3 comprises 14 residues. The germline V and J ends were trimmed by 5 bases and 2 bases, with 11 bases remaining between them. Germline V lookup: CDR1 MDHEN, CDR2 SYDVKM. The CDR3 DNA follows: TGTGCCAGCAGTCCCCGCGGTTCCACAGATACGCAGTATTTT. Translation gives CASSPRGSTDTQYF.

This CDR3 is CASSQSGVNTEAFF. The DNA of the CDR3 is TGCGCCAGCAGCCAATCGGGTGTAAACACTGAAGCTTTCTTT. The rearrangement uses TRBV4-1 and TRBJ1-1; D gene uncertain. CDR1 and CDR2 from the germline V gene are MGHRA and YSYEKL. V shed 2 bases and J shed 2 bases, with 9 bases lying between them. The CDR3 runs 14 residues.

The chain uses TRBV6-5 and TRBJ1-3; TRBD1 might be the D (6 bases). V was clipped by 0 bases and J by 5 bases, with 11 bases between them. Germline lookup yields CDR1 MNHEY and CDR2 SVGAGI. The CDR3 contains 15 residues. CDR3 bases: TGTGCCAGCAGTTACTCTGGGGGGGGCAGAAACACCATATATTTT. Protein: CASSYSGGGRNTIYF.

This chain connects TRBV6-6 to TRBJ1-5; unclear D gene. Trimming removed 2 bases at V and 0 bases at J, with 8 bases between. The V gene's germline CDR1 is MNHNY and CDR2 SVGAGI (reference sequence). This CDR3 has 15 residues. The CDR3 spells CASSYTGNSNQPQHF. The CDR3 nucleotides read TGTGCCAGCAGTTACACGGGTAATAGCAATCAGCCCCAGCATTTT.

The CDR3 DNA sequence: TGTGCCACCGTTGGGGGCGTAGGGAACACTGAAGCTTTCTTT. It encodes CATVGGVGNTEAFF. This chain connects TRBV19 to TRBJ1-1, with D tentatively TRBD1 (6 bases). The ends were cut back, 10 bases at V and 1 base at J, with 16 bases in the middle. Germline lookup yields CDR1 LNHDA and CDR2 SQIVND (reference sequence). The CDR3 is 14 residues long. Together with reference TRBV19 and TRBJ1-1, the CDR3 gives the full variable domain: DGGITQSPKYLFRKEGQNVTLSCEQNLNHDAMYWYRQDPGQGLRLIYYSQIVNDFQKGDIAEGYSVSREKKESFPLTVTSAQKNPTAFYLCATVGGVGNTEAFFGQGTRLTVV.

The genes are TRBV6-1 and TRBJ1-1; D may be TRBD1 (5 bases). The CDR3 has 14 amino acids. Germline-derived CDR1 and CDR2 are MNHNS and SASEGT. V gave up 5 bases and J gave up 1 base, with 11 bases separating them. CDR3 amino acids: CASSMGLENTEAFF. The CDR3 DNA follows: TGTGCCAGCAGTATGGGACTGGAGAACACTGAAGCTTTCTTT.

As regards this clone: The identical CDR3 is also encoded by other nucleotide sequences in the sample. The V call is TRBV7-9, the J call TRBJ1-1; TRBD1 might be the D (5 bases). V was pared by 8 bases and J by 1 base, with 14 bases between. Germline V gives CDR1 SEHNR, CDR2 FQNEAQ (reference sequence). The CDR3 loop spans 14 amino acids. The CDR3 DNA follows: TGTGCCAGCGTCCTGGGGCAGGGGAACACTGAAGCTTTCTTT. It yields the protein CASVLGQGNTEAFF.

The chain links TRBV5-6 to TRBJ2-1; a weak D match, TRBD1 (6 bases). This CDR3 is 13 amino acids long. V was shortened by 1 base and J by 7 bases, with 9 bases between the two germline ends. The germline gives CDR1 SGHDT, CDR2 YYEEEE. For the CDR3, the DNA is TGTGCCAGCAGCTTGCAGGGGAGTAATGAGCAGTTCTTC. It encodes CASSLQGSNEQFF. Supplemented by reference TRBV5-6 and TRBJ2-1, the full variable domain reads DAGVTQSPTHLIKTRGQQVTLRCSPKSGHDTVSWYQQALGQGPQFIFQYYEEEERQRGNFPDRFSGHQFPNYSSELNVNALLLGDSALYLCASSLQGSNEQFFGPGTRLTVL.

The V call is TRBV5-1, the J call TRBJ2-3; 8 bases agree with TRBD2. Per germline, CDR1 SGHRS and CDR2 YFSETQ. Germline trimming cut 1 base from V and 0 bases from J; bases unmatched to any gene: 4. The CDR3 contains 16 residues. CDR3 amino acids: CASSLRPSGSTDTQYF. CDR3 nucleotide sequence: TGCGCCAGCAGCTTGAGGCCTAGCGGGAGCACAGATACGCAGTATTTT.

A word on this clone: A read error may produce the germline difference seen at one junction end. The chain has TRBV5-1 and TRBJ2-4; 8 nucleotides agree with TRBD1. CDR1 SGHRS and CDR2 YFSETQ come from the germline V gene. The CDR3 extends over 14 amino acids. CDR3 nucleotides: TGCGCCAGCAGCTTGCTACCAAGCCGGGACAGGTTAGACTTC. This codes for CASSLLPSRDRLDF. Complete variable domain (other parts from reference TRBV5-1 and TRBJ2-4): KAGVTQTPRYLIKTRGQQVTLSCSPISGHRSVSWYQQTPGQGLQFLFEYFSETQRNKGNFPGRFSGRQFSNSRSEMNVSTLELGDSALYLCASSLLPSRDRLDFGAGTRLSVL.

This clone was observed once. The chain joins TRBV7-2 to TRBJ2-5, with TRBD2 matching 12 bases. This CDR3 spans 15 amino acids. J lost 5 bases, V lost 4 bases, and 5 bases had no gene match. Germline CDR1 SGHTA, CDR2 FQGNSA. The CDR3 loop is CASSSSGRAGETQYF. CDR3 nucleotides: TGTGCCAGCAGCTCTAGCGGGAGGGCCGGGGAGACCCAGTACTTC.

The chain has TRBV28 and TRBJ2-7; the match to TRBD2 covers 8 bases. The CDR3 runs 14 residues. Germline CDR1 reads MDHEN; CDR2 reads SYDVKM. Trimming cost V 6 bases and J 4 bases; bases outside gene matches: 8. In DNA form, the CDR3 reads TGTGCCAGCAGGTCCGGGACTAGAGCTTACGAGCAGTACTTC. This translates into CASRSGTRAYEQYF.

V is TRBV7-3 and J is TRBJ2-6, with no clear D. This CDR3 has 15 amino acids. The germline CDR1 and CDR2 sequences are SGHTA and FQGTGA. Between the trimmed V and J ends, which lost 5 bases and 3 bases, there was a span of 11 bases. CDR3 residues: CASSPAGGGANVLTF. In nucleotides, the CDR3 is TGTGCCAGCAGCCCTGCCGGCGGTGGGGCCAACGTCCTGACTTTC.

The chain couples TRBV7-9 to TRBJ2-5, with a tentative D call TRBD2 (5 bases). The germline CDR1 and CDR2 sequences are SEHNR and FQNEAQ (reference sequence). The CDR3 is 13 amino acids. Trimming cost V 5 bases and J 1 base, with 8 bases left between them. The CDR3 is CASSPSGQETQYF. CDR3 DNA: TGTGCCAGCAGCCCCAGCGGCCAAGAGACCCAGTACTTC.